This is a list of T cell receptor beta chains from one sample in a study of CD8 T cells in ankylosing spondylitis. TCRdb called the 5' RACE reads again in MiXCR, with one record for every CDR3 protein. The sample gives about 440,000 distinct CDR3 sequences, more than 15% of which show up once; 1% is in the top ten. The sample consisted of blood, either unsorted or a sorted T cell fraction (not recorded which). Receptors originate from a male donor with ankylosing spondylitis. The CDR3 runs from the conserved cysteine through the conserved F or W. A D gene is named only where the DNA matches it firmly. Where a row states a size, it is once, few, many or the class of an expanded clone; other rows omit it.

v_gene: TRBV11-2
d_gene: TRBD1
abundance: many
j_gene: TRBJ2-5
CDR3aa: CASSLIPGTGGLRETQYF
CDR3nt: TGTGCCAGCAGCTTAATTCCGGGGACAGGGGGCCTCCGAGAGACCCAGTACTTC

v_gene: TRBV7-7
d_gene: TRBD2
abundance: few
j_gene: TRBJ2-5
CDR3aa: CASSQTSGLGGETQYF
CDR3nt: TGTGCCAGCAGCCAAACTAGCGGACTTGGGGGAGAGACCCAGTACTTC

v_gene: TRBV20-1
d_gene: -
abundance: few
j_gene: TRBJ2-5
CDR3aa: CSAAGAQETQYF
CDR3nt: TGCAGTGCTGCGGGGGCCCAAGAGACCCAGTACTTC

v_gene: TRBV20-1
d_gene: -
abundance: many
j_gene: TRBJ2-2
CDR3aa: CSASKFTATGELFF
CDR3nt: TGCAGTGCTAGCAAGTTCACTGCCACCGGGGAGCTGTTTTTT

v_gene: TRBV20-1
d_gene: -
abundance: -
j_gene: TRBJ2-1
CDR3aa: CSARFFGPDNEQFF
CDR3nt: TGCAGTGCTAGATTTTTCGGGCCTGACAATGAGCAGTTCTTC

v_gene: TRBV4-1
d_gene: -
abundance: few
j_gene: TRBJ2-1
CDR3aa: CASSQGHYNEQFF
CDR3nt: TGCGCCAGCAGCCAAGGTCATTACAATGAGCAGTTCTTC

v_gene: TRBV3-1
d_gene: -
abundance: few
j_gene: TRBJ2-5
CDR3aa: CASSPSRVIWETQYF
CDR3nt: TGTGCCAGCAGCCCTTCGAGGGTGATCTGGGAGACCCAGTACTTC

v_gene: TRBV14
d_gene: -
abundance: few
j_gene: TRBJ2-1
CDR3aa: CASSGTWYNEQFF
CDR3nt: TGTGCCAGCAGCGGGACTTGGTACAATGAGCAGTTCTTC

v_gene: TRBV6-2/TRBV6-3
d_gene: -
abundance: -
j_gene: TRBJ1-5
CDR3aa: CASSYALGLEGNQPQHF
CDR3nt: TGTGCCAGCAGTTACGCACTGGGCCTCGAAGGCAATCAGCCCCAGCATTTT

v_gene: TRBV9
d_gene: -
abundance: few
j_gene: TRBJ1-2
CDR3aa: CASSVDAGYSYNYGYTF
CDR3nt: TGTGCCAGCAGCGTAGATGCGGGATACTCCTATAACTATGGCTACACCTTC

v_gene: TRBV18
d_gene: -
abundance: -
j_gene: TRBJ2-7
CDR3aa: CASSPLDTYEQYF
CDR3nt: TGTGCCAGCTCACCACTAGATACCTACGAGCAGTACTTC

v_gene: TRBV5-1
d_gene: TRBD1
abundance: few
j_gene: TRBJ2-7
CDR3aa: CASSNGQGVDEQYF
CDR3nt: TGCGCCAGCAGCAACGGACAGGGGGTCGACGAGCAGTACTTC

v_gene: TRBV20-1
d_gene: TRBD1
abundance: few
j_gene: TRBJ2-7
CDR3aa: CSARVRQGRGEQYF
CDR3nt: TGCAGTGCTAGAGTTCGACAGGGCCGTGGCGAGCAGTACTTC

v_gene: TRBV7-2
d_gene: -
abundance: few
j_gene: TRBJ2-7
CDR3aa: CASSLNGSPSYEQYF
CDR3nt: TGTGCCAGCAGCTTAAACGGGAGTCCGTCCTACGAGCAGTACTTC

v_gene: TRBV7-6
d_gene: -
abundance: few
j_gene: TRBJ2-7
CDR3aa: CASSLARAEDSYEQYF
CDR3nt: TGTGCCAGCAGCTTAGCGAGGGCTGAAGATTCCTACGAGCAGTACTTC

v_gene: TRBV20-1
d_gene: -
abundance: few
j_gene: TRBJ1-2
CDR3aa: CSARARGSLGYTF
CDR3nt: TGCAGTGCTAGAGCCCGAGGATCGCTGGGGTACACCTTC

v_gene: TRBV3-1
d_gene: -
abundance: few
j_gene: TRBJ1-1
CDR3aa: CASSQEGTMMNTEAFF
CDR3nt: TGTGCCAGCAGCCAAGAAGGTACGATGATGAACACTGAAGCTTTCTTT

v_gene: TRBV20-1
d_gene: -
abundance: -
j_gene: TRBJ1-5
CDR3aa: CSARAGVYQPQHF
CDR3nt: TGCAGTGCCCGGGCCGGAGTTTATCAGCCCCAGCATTTT

v_gene: TRBV7-4
d_gene: TRBD2
abundance: few
j_gene: TRBJ2-7
CDR3aa: CASSSPNLAGVRYEQYF
CDR3nt: TGTGCCAGCAGCTCCCCAAACTTAGCGGGAGTTAGGTACGAGCAGTACTTC

v_gene: TRBV5-6
d_gene: -
abundance: -
j_gene: TRBJ2-1
CDR3aa: CASILGHEQFF
CDR3nt: TGTGCCAGCATCTTGGGCCATGAGCAGTTCTTC

v_gene: TRBV29-1
d_gene: TRBD1
abundance: few
j_gene: TRBJ1-2
CDR3aa: CSVTPGTGPANYGYTF
CDR3nt: TGCAGCGTTACCCCCGGGACAGGGCCCGCTAACTATGGCTACACCTTC

v_gene: TRBV5-1
d_gene: TRBD2
abundance: few
j_gene: TRBJ2-2
CDR3aa: CASSVALAGLNTGELFF
CDR3nt: TGCGCCAGCAGCGTCGCCCTAGCGGGGCTGAACACCGGGGAGCTGTTTTTT

v_gene: TRBV11-3
d_gene: TRBD2
abundance: -
j_gene: TRBJ2-2
CDR3aa: CASSPRLAGVSGELFF
CDR3nt: TGTGCCAGCAGCCCCCGACTAGCGGGGGTGTCCGGGGAGCTGTTTTTT

v_gene: TRBV5-1
d_gene: -
abundance: few
j_gene: TRBJ2-5
CDR3aa: CASSYGRLAGETQYF
CDR3nt: TGCGCCAGCAGCTACGGACGTCTAGCAGGGGAGACCCAGTACTTC